This T cell receptor beta chain appears in the sequencing data of a study of cytomegalovirus exposure and HLA in healthy donors (dated by TCRdb to 2015 to 2018). About the study as a whole: An earlier analysis of approximately 640 of the donors reported more than 250 Gb of sequence data and 117 million unique TCR beta sequences from about 200 million T cells. Roughly 300 gigabases of sequencing data and 91 million or so unique TCR sequences made up an early release that covered over 550 HLA-typed donors. Of the roughly 410 genotyped donors, approximately 80% were placed in the genetic ancestry cluster associated with self-reported Caucasian donors. The aim of the study was to test whether cataloging public T cell receptors could identify signatures of past pathogen exposure. The T cell repertoires of 666 subjects were profiled by immunosequencing and related to cytomegalovirus serostatus. In addition to the first cohort of approximately 650 subjects, a separate validation cohort of around 110 different subjects was used. High-throughput TCR immunosequencing, statistical association of individual TCRs with disease status, and machine learning were combined to predict cytomegalovirus infection status. In a later analysis, previously published TCR beta repertoires from 670 or so donors were re-analyzed and high-resolution HLA genotyping was added so that TCR occurrence patterns could be studied. In the later analysis, no new phenotypic data were used to find candidate immune exposures; instead, reliance was placed on TCR beta sequences and their occurrence across donors. An earlier analysis of 450 to 750 of the donors used high-throughput TCR beta sequencing to judge whether each TCR beta V gene segment behaved as functional or pseudogenic. Alongside the repertoire data, information on donor age, sex, ethnicity and CMV serostatus was compiled. In a later genetic analysis, genome-wide SNP genotypes for 398 of the 666 donors were used, and that subset was treated as a discovery cohort. Every repertoire in the discovery cohort had been generated on one and the same sequencing platform. HLA typing included class I and class II loci at four-digit resolution. The number of typed donors differed by locus: about 620-640 for A, B, C, DRB1 and DQB1; approximately 520 for DQA1; about 600 for DPA1; and roughly 450 for DPB1. Four to six DR-DQ haplotypes were handled as single units for association and clustering, since linkage in the cohort was strong. Among 398 genotyped donors of the cohort, an average of roughly 230,000 unique TCR beta nucleotide sequences was sequenced per donor, of which 15% to 20% were non-productive.

General findings and caveats noted by the study authors: Linkage disequilibrium might explain the correlated functional status among segregating V segments, but an unknown experimental factor could not be ruled out. A further reported finding was that TCR beta sequences accurately predicted the HLA-A and HLA-B alleles for most subjects in the first cohort. For the cohort, immune exposure information was limited to CMV serostatus. Compared with equally common non-associated chains, HLA-associated TCR beta chains in a later analysis were more clonally expanded and had lower generation probabilities. A total of 150 or so TCR beta chains were listed by the study as associated with cytomegalovirus. According to a later genetic analysis, donors in an Asian-associated ancestry cluster had fewer N-insertions in productive TCRs than the roughly 700-donor mean. Most TCR sequences were observed very rarely across donors, whereas some public TCRs were present in many individuals. In a later analysis, most CMV-associated TCR beta chains were found to appear HLA-restricted, with HLA associations seemingly driven largely by CMV exposure. In an earlier analysis of approximately 590 of the donors, most TCR beta V segments were observed in productive rearrangements about 87% or about 30% of the time, broadly matching IMGT annotations. An association between a missense DCLRE1C variant and V-gene and J-gene trimming of TCR beta chains was found in a later genetic analysis and replicated in an independent cohort. Some IMGT-functional V segments, including TRBV6-2 and TRBV6-3, could not be distinguished by the 87-base-pair reads and were therefore excluded. Cytomegalovirus status was reported to be diagnosed by the classifier with high specificity and sensitivity in both the original and validation cohorts. In this cohort, only TCR beta chains were sequenced, and detectable features were limited by the absence of alpha or paired-chain data. Because some donors lacked HLA typing at each locus, the association tests relied only on the typed subset. The presence/absence analyses assumed that sequencing depth was roughly uniform across donors, and that assumption may not be true. According to a later analysis, parvovirus B19, influenza, CMV and Epstein-Barr virus appeared linked to several top co-occurrence clusters. At a false discovery rate of 0.05, a later analysis linked about 17,000 TCR beta sequences to specific HLA alleles. Three of the identified cytomegalovirus-associated TCR beta chains were confirmed in vitro to be specific for cytomegalovirus antigens. The earlier analysis of nearly 600 of the donors excluded 15 to 20 rarely observed V segments, including chromosome 9 orphons, because counts were too low. In a later analysis, TCR association rates were found to vary across HLA loci, with the most associated TCRs seen for DRB1 alleles and the fewest for HLA-C alleles. The authors suggested that the approach could potentially be extended to other disease states and immunological phenotypes. A cluster of highly shared sequence variants was judged likely to be a technical artifact of the sequencing pipeline. Strong co-occurrence of HLA alleles, especially DR and DQ, made assigning TCR associations to individual alleles difficult.

In total, roughly 710 healthy bone marrow donors made up the cohort. All cohort members were sampled while nominally healthy, although unrecorded immune exposures were likely present. The donor tested CMV seronegative and was one of the 352 seronegative cohort members. Every donor gave a peripheral blood sample, and the peripheral blood mononuclear cells from that sample were used for TCR beta sequencing. The Qiagen DNeasy Blood Extraction Kit was used to extract genomic DNA from the blood cell samples. Sequences MRHNA (CDR1) and SNTAGT (CDR2) are obtained from the germline V gene. The V and J ends are trimmed by 5 bases and 5 bases, leaving 15 bases between them. Taken from cysteine to phenylalanine, the CDR3 has 15 residues. Only the CDR3 DNA stays, 45 bases, in frame from base 1. Receptor amplification or capture employed the immunoSEQ multiplex PCR assay. The multiplex PCR relied on a mix of 60 forward primers for TCR Vbeta segments and 13 reverse primers for TCR Jbeta segments. The CDR3 region of rearranged TCR beta genes was amplified from genomic DNA with a multiplex PCR assay. The Illumina HiSeq System was used to sequence the amplified TCR beta libraries as 87-base-pair reads. The source study handled its data this way. In a later analysis, about 80 million unique TCR beta chains were counted across the roughly 700 repertoires, and roughly 9.9 million of these chains were shared by at least two donors. A nearest-neighbor algorithm error-corrected the raw reads and collapsed the reads into unique sequences, merging closely related sequences to remove PCR and sequencing errors. CDR3 sequences were aligned to IMGT reference sequences to assign V, D and J gene segments. For a sequence to be retained, a match of at least six nucleotides to both a V gene segment and a J gene segment was required. A rearrangement was called productive if the CDR3 had no stop codons and remained in frame with V and J, and every other rearrangement was called non-productive. Following IMGT convention, CDR3 was defined as the stretch from the second conserved V-encoded cysteine to the conserved J-encoded phenylalanine. The earlier analysis of about 590 of the donors excluded sequences that lacked an unambiguous match to a single V gene segment. In an earlier analysis of 587 of the donors, a V segment was called functional when productive rearrangements were above 56.7%, and segregating when the standard deviation between donors exceeded 5%. To diagnose cytomegalovirus status from the catalog of TCR beta chain sequences, a statistical classification framework was built. A later analysis assigned V and J genes by comparing TCR nucleotide sequences with IMGT/GENE-DB human TR gene sequences. A later analysis assigned CDR3 sequences and most-parsimonious VDJ recombination scenarios with the TCRdist pipeline. A later analysis defined each TCR beta chain by its CDR3 amino acid sequence plus V-gene family, and excluded reads lacking a unique V-gene family. In a later analysis, 550 to 650 highly shared, low-generation-probability nucleotide sequences were removed to address suspected cross-contamination and a sequencing artifact. In a later analysis, a clonal expansion index for each public chain was calculated from normalized within-repertoire ranks of inferred template counts. In a later analysis, generation probabilities were computed with a VDJ recombination model fitted to out-of-frame rearrangements, and the resulting probabilities were checked against IGoR. A later analysis scored TCR-TCR, TCR-HLA and TCR-CMV co-occurrence with hypergeometric tests, applying a repertoire-size bias correction to TCR pairs. To estimate false discovery rates, a later analysis permuted the HLA or CMV assignments 20 times. A later analysis grouped co-occurring TCRs with DBSCAN, adding TCRdist sequence similarity when clustering within HLA-allele-positive subsets. Repertoires with fewer than 30,000 or more than 120,000 public chains were left out of co-occurrence clustering, as were several repertoires with anomalous nucleotide sharing. This is the immuneACCESS table as TCRdb keeps it, with only in-frame sequences that have V and J called. A part of the clones is gone; compared with another copy, unresolved V genes explain less than half, and the rest is unexplained. V and J calls and clone size are copied from that table; D and trimming were computed from the DNA. In this sample the table shows approximately 120,000 clones, about 83% of which occur a single time. Of the sample, approximately 2.6% is held by the ten largest clones.

To note about this clone: The specificity of this receptor is unknown. Base quality data are lacking; no much larger clone is found one base away.

The chain was built from TRBV6-4 and TRBJ2-2; the D segment could be TRBD1, given 6 matching bases. Sequences were obtained from PBMCs. The receptor was derived from a female donor in good health and CMV-seronegative. The nucleotides are TGTGCCAGCAGTTACAGGGACACACAAACCGGGGAGCTGTTTTTT. The encoded protein is CASSYRDTQTGELFF.